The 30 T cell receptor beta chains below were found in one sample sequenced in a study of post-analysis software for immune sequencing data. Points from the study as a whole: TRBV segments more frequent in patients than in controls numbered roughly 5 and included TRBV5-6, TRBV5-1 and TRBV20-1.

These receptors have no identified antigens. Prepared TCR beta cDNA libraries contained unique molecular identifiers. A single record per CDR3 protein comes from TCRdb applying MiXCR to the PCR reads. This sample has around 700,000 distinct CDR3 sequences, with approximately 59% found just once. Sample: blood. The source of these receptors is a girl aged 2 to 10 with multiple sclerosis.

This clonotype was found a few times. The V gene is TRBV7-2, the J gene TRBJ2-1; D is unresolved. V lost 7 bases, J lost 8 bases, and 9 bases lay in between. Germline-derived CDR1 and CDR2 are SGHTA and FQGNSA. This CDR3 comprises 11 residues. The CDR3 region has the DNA TGTGCCAGCAAGAAAAACTATGAGCAGTTCTTC. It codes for CASKKNYEQFF. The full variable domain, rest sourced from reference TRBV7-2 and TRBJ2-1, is GAGVSQSPSNKVTEKGKDVELRCDPISGHTALYWYRQSLGQGLEFLIYFQGNSAPDKSGLPSDRFSAERTGGSVSTLTIQRTQQEDSAVYLCASKKNYEQFFGPGTRLTVL.

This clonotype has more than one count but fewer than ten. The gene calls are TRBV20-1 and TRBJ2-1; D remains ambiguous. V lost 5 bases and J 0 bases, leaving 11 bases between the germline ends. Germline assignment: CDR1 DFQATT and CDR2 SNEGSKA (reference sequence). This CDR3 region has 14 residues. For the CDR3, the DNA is TGCAGTGCTCCCCCCCTAGTCTCCTACAATGAGCAGTTCTTC. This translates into CSAPPLVSYNEQFF.

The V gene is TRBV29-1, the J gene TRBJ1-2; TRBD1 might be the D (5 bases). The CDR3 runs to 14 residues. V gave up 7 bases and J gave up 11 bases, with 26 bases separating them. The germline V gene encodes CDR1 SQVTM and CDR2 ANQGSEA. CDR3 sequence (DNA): TGCAGCGCCATACCTCTCCAGGGCCCGCTTAGATACACCTTC. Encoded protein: CSAIPLQGPLRYTF. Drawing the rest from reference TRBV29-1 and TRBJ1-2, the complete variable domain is SAVISQKPSRDICQRGTSLTIQCQVDSQVTMMFWYRQQPGQSLTLIATANQGSEATYESGFVIDKFPISRPNLTFSTLTVSNMSPEDSSIYLCSAIPLQGPLRYTFGSGTRLTVV.

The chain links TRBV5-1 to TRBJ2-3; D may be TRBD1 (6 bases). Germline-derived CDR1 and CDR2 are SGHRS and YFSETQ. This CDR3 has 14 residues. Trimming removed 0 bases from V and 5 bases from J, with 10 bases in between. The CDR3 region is CASSLGPGEDTQYF. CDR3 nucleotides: TGCGCCAGCAGCTTGGGCCCAGGGGAAGATACGCAGTATTTT.

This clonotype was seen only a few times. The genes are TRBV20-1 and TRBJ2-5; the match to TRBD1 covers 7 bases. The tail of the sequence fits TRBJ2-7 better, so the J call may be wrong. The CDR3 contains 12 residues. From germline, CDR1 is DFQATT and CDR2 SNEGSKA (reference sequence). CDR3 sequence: CSGSQGRYEQYF. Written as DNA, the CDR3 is TGCAGTGGCTCACAGGGGCGGTACGAGCAGTACTTC.

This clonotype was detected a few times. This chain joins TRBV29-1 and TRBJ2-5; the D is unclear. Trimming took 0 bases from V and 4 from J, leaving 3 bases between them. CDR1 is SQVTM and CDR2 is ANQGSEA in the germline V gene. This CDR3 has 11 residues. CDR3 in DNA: TGCAGCGTTGAAGAGGCAGAGACCCAGTACTTC. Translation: CSVEEAETQYF.

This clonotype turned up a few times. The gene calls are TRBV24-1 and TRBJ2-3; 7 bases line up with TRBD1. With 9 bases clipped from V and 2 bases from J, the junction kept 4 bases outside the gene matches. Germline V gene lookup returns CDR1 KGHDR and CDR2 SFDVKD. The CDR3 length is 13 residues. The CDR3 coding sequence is TGTGCCACCTGGGACAGCTCCACAGATACGCAGTATTTT. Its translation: CATWDSSTDTQYF.

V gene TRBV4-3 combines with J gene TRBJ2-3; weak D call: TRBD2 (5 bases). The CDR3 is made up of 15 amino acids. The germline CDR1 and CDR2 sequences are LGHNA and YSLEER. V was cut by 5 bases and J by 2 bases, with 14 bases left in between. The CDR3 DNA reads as TGCGCCAGCAGCGCGCGTGCGGGTAACACAGATACGCAGTATTTT. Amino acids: CASSARAGNTDTQYF.

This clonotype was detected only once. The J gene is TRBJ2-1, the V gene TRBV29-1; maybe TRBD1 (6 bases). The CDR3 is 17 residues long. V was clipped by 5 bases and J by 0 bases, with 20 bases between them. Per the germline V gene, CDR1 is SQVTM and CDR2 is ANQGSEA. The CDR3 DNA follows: TGCAGCGTTAATCCGGGCAGGGGCATGAGCTCCTACAATGAGCAGTTCTTC. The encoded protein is CSVNPGRGMSSYNEQFF.

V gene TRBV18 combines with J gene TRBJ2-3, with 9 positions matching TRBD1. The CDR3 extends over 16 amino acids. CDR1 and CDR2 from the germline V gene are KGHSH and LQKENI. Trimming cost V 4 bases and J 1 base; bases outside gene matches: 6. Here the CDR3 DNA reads TGTGCCAGCTCACGTCGGGACAGGGTGGGCACAGATACGCAGTATTTT. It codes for CASSRRDRVGTDTQYF.

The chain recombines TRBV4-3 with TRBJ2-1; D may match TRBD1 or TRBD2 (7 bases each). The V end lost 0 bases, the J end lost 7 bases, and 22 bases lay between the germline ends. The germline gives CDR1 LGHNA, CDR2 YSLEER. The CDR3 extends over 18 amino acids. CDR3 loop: CASSQDSVSRQGGNEQFF. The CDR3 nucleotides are TGCGCCAGCAGCCAAGATAGTGTGTCGAGACAGGGAGGGAATGAGCAGTTCTTC.

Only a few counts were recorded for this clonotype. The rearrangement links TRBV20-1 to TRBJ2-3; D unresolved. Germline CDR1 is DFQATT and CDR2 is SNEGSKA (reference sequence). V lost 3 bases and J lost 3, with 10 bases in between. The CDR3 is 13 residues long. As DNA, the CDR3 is TGCAGTGCTAGCGGGCCGGAGACAGATACGCAGTATTTT. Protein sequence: CSASGPETDTQYF.

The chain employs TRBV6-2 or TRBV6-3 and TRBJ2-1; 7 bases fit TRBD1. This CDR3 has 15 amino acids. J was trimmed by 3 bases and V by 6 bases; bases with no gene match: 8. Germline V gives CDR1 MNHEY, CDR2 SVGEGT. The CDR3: CASSQDRTDYNEQFF. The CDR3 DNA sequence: TGTGCCAGCAGCCAGGACAGGACTGACTACAATGAGCAGTTCTTC.

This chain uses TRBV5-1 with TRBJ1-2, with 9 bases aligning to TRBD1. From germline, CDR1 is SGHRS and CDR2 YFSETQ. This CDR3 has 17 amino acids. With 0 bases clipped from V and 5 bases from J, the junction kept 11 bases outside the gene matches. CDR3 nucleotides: TGCGCCAGCAGCTTGGACCGGGACAGGGCTCCCCTTTATGGCTACACCTTC. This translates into CASSLDRDRAPLYGYTF.

In DNA form, the CDR3 reads TGTGCCAGCAGCTTGGAGGTGGGACAGGTTAAACTGTTTTTT. Its translation: CASSLEVGQVKLFF. This rearrangement joins TRBV5-5 to TRBJ1-4; 8 bases fit TRBD1. In germline, CDR1 is SGHKS, CDR2 YYEKEE (reference sequence). V was clipped by 0 bases and J by 11 bases; unmatched bases: 6. The CDR3 totals 14 residues.

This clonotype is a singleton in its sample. The CDR3 is CASSQDLGTDPGGTQYF. CDR3 sequence (DNA): TGTGCCAGCAGCCAAGATCTGGGGACCGACCCGGGGGGGACCCAGTACTTC. This sequence joins TRBV14 and TRBJ2-5; 7 bases fit TRBD2. This CDR3 has 17 amino acids. CDR1 and CDR2 (germline): SGHDN, FVKESK. The junction had 14 bases not matched to a gene; V was cut back by 0 bases and J by 7 bases.

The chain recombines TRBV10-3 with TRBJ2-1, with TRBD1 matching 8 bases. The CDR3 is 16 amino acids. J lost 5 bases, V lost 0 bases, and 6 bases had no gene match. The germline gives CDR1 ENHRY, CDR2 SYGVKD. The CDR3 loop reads CAISESDRALNNEQFF. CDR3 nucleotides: TGTGCCATCAGTGAGTCGGACAGGGCCCTGAACAATGAGCAGTTCTTC.

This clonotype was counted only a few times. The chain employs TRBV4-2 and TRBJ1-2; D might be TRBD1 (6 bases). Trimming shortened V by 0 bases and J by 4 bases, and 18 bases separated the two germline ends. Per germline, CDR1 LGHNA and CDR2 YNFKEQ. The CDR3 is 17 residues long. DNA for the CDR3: TGTGCCAGCAGCCAAGATGACGCAGGGGCGCTCACCTATGGCTACACCTTC. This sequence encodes CASSQDDAGALTYGYTF.

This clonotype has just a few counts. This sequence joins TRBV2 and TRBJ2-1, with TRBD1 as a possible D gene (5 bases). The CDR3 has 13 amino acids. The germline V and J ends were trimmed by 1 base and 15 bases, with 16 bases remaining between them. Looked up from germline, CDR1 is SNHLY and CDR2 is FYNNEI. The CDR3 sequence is CASSEGGQYLPFF. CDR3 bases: TGTGCCAGCAGTGAAGGGGGCCAGTACCTCCCGTTCTTC.

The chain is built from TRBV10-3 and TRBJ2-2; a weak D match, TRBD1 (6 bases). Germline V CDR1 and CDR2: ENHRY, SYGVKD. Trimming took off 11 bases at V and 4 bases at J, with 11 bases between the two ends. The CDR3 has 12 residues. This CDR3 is CAVTGPTGELFF. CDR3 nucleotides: TGTGCCGTCACAGGGCCCACCGGGGAGCTGTTTTTT.

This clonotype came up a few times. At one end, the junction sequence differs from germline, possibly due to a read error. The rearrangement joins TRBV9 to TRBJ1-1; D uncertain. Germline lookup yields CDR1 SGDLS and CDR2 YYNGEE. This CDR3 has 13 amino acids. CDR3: CASSVLGNTEAFF. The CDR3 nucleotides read TGCGCCAGCAGCGTATTGGGGAACACTGAAGCTTTCTTT.

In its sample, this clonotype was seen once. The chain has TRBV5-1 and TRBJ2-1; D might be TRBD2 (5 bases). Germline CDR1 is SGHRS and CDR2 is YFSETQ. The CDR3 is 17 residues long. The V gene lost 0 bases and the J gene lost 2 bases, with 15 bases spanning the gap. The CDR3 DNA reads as TGCGCCAGCAGCTTGGGAGAGGGAGTCCCTCCCTACAATGAGCAGTTCTTC. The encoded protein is CASSLGEGVPPYNEQFF.

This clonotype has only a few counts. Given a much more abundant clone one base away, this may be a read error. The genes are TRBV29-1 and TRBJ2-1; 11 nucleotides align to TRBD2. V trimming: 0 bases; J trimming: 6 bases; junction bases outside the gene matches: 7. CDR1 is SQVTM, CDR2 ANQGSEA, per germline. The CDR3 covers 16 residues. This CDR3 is CSVEDQLAGASNEQFF. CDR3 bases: TGCAGCGTTGAAGACCAACTAGCGGGAGCCAGCAATGAGCAGTTCTTC.

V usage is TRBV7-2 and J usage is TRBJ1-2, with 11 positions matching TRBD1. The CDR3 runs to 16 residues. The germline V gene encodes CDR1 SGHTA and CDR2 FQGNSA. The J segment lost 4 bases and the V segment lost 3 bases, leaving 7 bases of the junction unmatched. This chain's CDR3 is CASSLGDRGFPYGYTF. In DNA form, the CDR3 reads TGTGCCAGCAGCTTGGGGGACAGGGGGTTCCCCTATGGCTACACCTTC. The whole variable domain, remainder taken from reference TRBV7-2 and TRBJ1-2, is GAGVSQSPSNKVTEKGKDVELRCDPISGHTALYWYRQSLGQGLEFLIYFQGNSAPDKSGLPSDRFSAERTGGSVSTLTIQRTQQEDSAVYLCASSLGDRGFPYGYTFGSGTRLTVV.

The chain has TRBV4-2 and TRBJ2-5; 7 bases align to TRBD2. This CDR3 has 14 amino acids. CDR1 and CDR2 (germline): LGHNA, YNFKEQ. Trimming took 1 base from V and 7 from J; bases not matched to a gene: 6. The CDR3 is CASSQAAGVGTQYF. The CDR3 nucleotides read TGTGCCAGCAGCCAAGCTGCGGGAGTAGGGACCCAGTACTTC.

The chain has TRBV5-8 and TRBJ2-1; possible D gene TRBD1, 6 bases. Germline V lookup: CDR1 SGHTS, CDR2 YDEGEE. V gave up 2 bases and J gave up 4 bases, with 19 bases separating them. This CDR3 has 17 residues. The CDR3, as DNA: TGTGCCAGCAGCTTAATAGGCCCAACAGGGCTTTACAATGAGCAGTTCTTC. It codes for CASSLIGPTGLYNEQFF.

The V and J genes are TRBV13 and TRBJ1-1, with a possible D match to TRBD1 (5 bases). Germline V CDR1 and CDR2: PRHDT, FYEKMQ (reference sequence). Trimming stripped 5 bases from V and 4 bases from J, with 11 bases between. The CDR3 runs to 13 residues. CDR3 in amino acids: CASSRAGRTEAFF. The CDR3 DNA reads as TGTGCCAGCAGCCGGGCAGGGCGCACTGAAGCTTTCTTT.

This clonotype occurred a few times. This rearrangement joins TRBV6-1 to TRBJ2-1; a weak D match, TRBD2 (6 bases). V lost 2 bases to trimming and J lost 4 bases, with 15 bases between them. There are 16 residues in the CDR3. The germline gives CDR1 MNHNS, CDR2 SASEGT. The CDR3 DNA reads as TGTGCCAGCAGTGAATGGGGACTCGGAAATTACAATGAGCAGTTCTTC. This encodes CASSEWGLGNYNEQFF.

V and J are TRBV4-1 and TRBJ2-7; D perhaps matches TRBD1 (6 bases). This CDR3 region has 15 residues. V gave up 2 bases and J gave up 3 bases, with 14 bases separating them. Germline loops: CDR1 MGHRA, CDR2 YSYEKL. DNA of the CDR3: TGCGCCAGCAGCCAAACGGACAGAGATGTCTACGAGCAGTACTTC. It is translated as CASSQTDRDVYEQYF.

Here the CDR3 reads CASSLVEGEQFF. CDR3 DNA sequence: TGTGCCAGCAGCCTAGTAGAGGGTGAGCAGTTCTTC. The rearrangement uses TRBV12-3 or TRBV12-4 and TRBJ2-1, with D perhaps TRBD2 (5 bases). Trimming stripped 6 bases from V and 9 bases from J, with 12 bases between. The CDR3 consists of 12 residues.